This record looks at one TCR beta chain sequence and its context. No antigen is known for it. The record has no base qualities; no much larger clone is one base away. These data belong to a study of blood T cell repertoires in COVID-19 (dated by TCRdb to between 2020 and 2021). Broadly, across the study: Samples covering the acute and convalescent phases of COVID-19 were provided by collaborators in the United States, Italy and Spain. The prospective study material was composed of cDNA or gDNA derived from T cells, B-cell-depleted T cells, or PBMCs. Deeply sampled blood TCRbeta repertoires from subjects exposed to, actively infected with, or recovered from COVID-19 were included in the dataset. A freely available public database, intended as a resource for researchers studying the immune response to SARS-CoV-2, is where the repertoires were released. Samples came from the ongoing ImmuneRACE study (first 160 participants) plus 1,254 subjects from 6 global collaborators. A de-identified subject ID, COVID-19 status, age in years and sex were almost always included in the sample metadata. Where available, HLA class I and class II types were obtained from metadata supplied by the sample provider rather than from assay-based typing. General study outcomes and caveats: Clinical and demographic metadata were provided uncurated, with the amount varying by source and participant.

The immunoSEQ Assay, a bias-controlled multiplex PCR, was used to amplify TCRbeta CDR3 regions from genomic DNA. The source study handled its data this way. The number of nucleated cells in each sample was estimated by amplification of reference gene primers within the assay. Sequence reads were collapsed and filtered to measure the absolute abundance of every unique TCRbeta CDR3 rearrangement. For each sample, productive Simpson clonality was calculated as the square root of Simpson's diversity index over productive rearrangements. This is the immuneACCESS table as TCRdb keeps it, with only in-frame sequences that have V and J called. A part of the clones is gone; compared with another copy, unresolved V genes explain less than half, and the rest is unexplained. D and trimming were read from the DNA, whereas the V and J calls and clone size are those reported in that table. The sample contains 220,000 or so clones, about 90% of them found a single time. The ten most abundant clones make up about 15% of the sample.

V loses 4 bases, J loses 0 bases, and the germline ends lie 15 bases apart. From its cysteine to its phenylalanine, the CDR3 spans 17 amino acids. Only the CDR3 portion is preserved as DNA: 51 bases, with reading frame beginning at the first base. Via the germline V gene (reference sequence), CDR1 is SEHNR and CDR2 FQNEAQ. Participants in the prospective study were enrolled through a virtual design, were aged roughly 18 to 90 years, and lived in 24 United States geographic areas. To assign participants to cohorts, the prospective study relied on clinical history that participants themselves reported in a screening survey and a study questionnaire. Exposed participants had been in contact with someone with a PCR-confirmed or clinician-diagnosed COVID-19 case within 2 weeks of study entry. Mobile phlebotomists in the prospective study collected whole blood, serum and a nasopharyngeal or oropharyngeal swab from every participant. Prospective study participants could optionally give additional blood draws and questionnaires over an approximately 2-month period. Before DNA extraction, prospective study blood samples were shipped either frozen or at room temperature.

The rearranged segments are TRBV7-9 and TRBJ1-4; TRBD1 is perhaps the D gene, given 5 matching bases. The receptor comes from a man aged 30 to 39 who had been exposed to COVID-19. The sequenced sample consisted of PBMCs or T cells enriched from blood (not recorded which). This receptor has the CDR3 CASSSPTDSTTNEKLFF. The bases read TGTGCCAGCAGCTCTCCCACCGACAGTACAACTAATGAAAAACTGTTTTTT.